This is a list of T cell receptor beta chains from one sample in a study of blood T cells in healthy people across ages. TCRdb processed the 5' RACE reads anew with MiXCR; each CDR3 protein has one entry. The sample holds some 1.5 million distinct CDR3 sequences, less than 45% seen once. What was sequenced was blood. These receptors were collected from a woman under 30 in good health. CDR3s include the opening cysteine and the closing phenylalanine or tryptophan.

TRBJ1-2 TRBV20-1 CSARDNRANNYGYTF
TRBJ2-5 TRBV11-2 CASRSVRGRETQYF
TRBJ2-3 TRBV5-5 CASSFDPDTQYF
TRBJ1-6 TRBV7-2 CASSLVHRGPYDSPLHF
TRBJ2-7 TRBV27 CASSLMGSEQYF
TRBJ2-7 TRBV4-1 CASSQDLGYSYEQYF
NA TRBV25-1 CASSAGASGRETQYF
TRBJ2-7 TRBV6-5 CASTTPPASGTYEQYF
TRBJ2-7 TRBV11-2 CASSLGPGHSYEQYF
TRBJ1-5 TRBV27 CASSLGISQPQHF
TRBJ2-1 TRBV7-3 CASSLTKLAGYNEQFF
TRBJ2-3 TRBV6-2/TRBV6-3 CASSHLAGRGLDLGDTQYF
TRBJ2-5 TRBV29-1 CSVGLRSAQETQYF
TRBJ1-1 TRBV4-3 CASSQLPRDTEAFF
TRBJ2-1 TRBV29-1 CSVELTGGTTYNEQFF
TRBJ1-1 TRBV12-3/TRBV12-4 CASSLGTAFF
TRBJ2-2 TRBV5-1 CASSSGTEVIGELFF
TRBJ2-2 TRBV9 CASSIHGLAGLTGELFF
TRBJ1-1 TRBV7-2 CASSLTYRVLNTEAFF
TRBJ1-2 TRBV3-1 CASSQDKGGQASYGYTF
TRBJ2-3 TRBV30 CAPIPLTSGDTDTQYF